This paragraph reports one TCR beta chain. Its antigen is not identified. Roughly 9.8 x 10^4 TCR templates were assayed per sample. Only in-frame clones appear in the TCRdb table, and some are missing; sequencing was by immunoSEQ multiplex PCR. Among 50,000 to 75,000 clones, just over 95% were seen once, and the ten largest hold more than 0.095%. CDR3 size: 17 residues. V was shortened by 0 bases and J by 4 bases, with 18 bases between the two germline ends. Germline lookup yields CDR1 LGHNA and CDR2 YSLEER. The record originates from a study of siplizumab effects on memory and regulatory T cells. For three donor pairs, CD4+ naive/memory and CD8+ naive/effector-memory/TEMRA unstimulated subsets were also sequenced. Study conclusions and caveats: Controls showed an average of around 27% Treg-derived mappable alloreactive CD4+ clones, while siplizumab showed 65% to 70%.

The V and J genes are TRBV4-3 and TRBJ2-5; TRBD2 might be the D (6 bases). The sample consisted of naive CD8+ T cells sorted from blood. This receptor was obtained from a human donor in good health. The CDR3 DNA reads TGCGCCAGCAGCCAAGATAGGGATTGGGGGGTGGGAGAGACCCAGTACTTC. It codes for CASSQDRDWGVGETQYF.